This T cell receptor beta chain is drawn from a study of CXCR3-negative and CXCR3-positive naive CD8 T cells. Points on this clonotype: Its target is not known.

Each CD8+ T cell subset was sorted in triplicate, 330,000 or so cells each. The germline gives CDR1 SQVTM, CDR2 ANQGSEA. The CDR3 contains 14 residues. Study findings and constraints: Within a donor, both naive subsets shared TRBV-TRBJ usage, unlike memory cells.

5' RACE that incorporated UMI labels was used to prepare the TRB cDNA libraries. TCRdb re-called the 5' RACE reads and gives one entry per CDR3 protein, without DNA. The sample's table shows about 62,000 distinct CDR3 sequences. Sequencing was performed on naive CXCR3- CD8+ T cells from blood. Sample subset: CD45RO-CCR7+CD27+CD95- naive CD8+ T cells lacking CXCR3 (TNR3-). The sequence derives from a human donor in good health. Some clones in this sample may be carry-over from other donors' samples. V gene TRBV29-1 combines with J gene TRBJ1-4. This CDR3 reads CSVEVHTTNEKLFF.